The 19 T cell receptor beta chains in this list originate from one sample, sequenced in a study of T cells after yellow fever vaccination. TCRdb fed the 5' RACE reads into MiXCR, producing one record per CDR3 protein. The data hold 200,000 to 300,000 distinct CDR3 sequences, with roughly 6.2% observed a single time. This sample comprised CD4+ T cells sorted from PBMCs, obtained on the day of the yellow fever booster vaccination. Receptors were obtained from a man aged 25-45 years who received the YFV17D yellow fever vaccine.

This clonotype has only a few counts. V gene TRBV4-2 combines with J gene TRBJ2-7, with 9 bases fitting TRBD2. The trim removed 1 base at V and 0 bases at J, leaving 1 base unmatched. The CDR3 spans 15 residues. CDR1 and CDR2 from the germline V gene are LGHNA and YNFKEQ. CDR3 sequence reads: CASSQVAGDSYEQYF. For the CDR3, the DNA is TGTGCCAGCAGCCAAGTAGCGGGGGACTCCTACGAGCAGTACTTC.

This clonotype was detected a few times. V usage is TRBV3-1 and J usage is TRBJ2-5; 8 bases are shared with TRBD2. Germline V CDR1 and CDR2: LGHDT, YNNKEL (reference sequence). After removal of 1 base from V and 4 bases from J, the junction contained 17 bases not matched to a gene. This CDR3 comprises 19 residues. CDR3 loop: CASSQVGLPGRAGRETQYF. CDR3 nucleotide sequence: TGTGCCAGCAGCCAAGTGGGCCTGCCCGGGAGGGCCGGTCGAGAGACCCAGTACTTC.

In this sample, this clonotype turned up many times. CDR3 nucleotides: TGTGCCAGCAGTATTGGGACAGTAGGTGAGCAGTTCTTC. Its protein product is CASSIGTVGEQFF. The chain is built from TRBV12-3 or TRBV12-4 and TRBJ2-1, with 7 bases fitting TRBD1. J gave up 9 bases and V 5 bases, and 7 bases lay outside the gene matches. This CDR3 is built from 13 residues.

Many counts were recorded for this clonotype. The chain is built from TRBV10-3 and TRBJ2-3; 8 nucleotides line up with TRBD2. The CDR3 runs to 15 residues. With V trimmed by 8 bases and J by 1 base, 8 bases remained unmatched. Per the germline V gene, CDR1 is ENHRY and CDR2 is SYGVKD. The chain's CDR3 is CAIRGGSGGTDTQYF. The CDR3 DNA follows: TGTGCCATCCGGGGTGGTAGCGGGGGCACAGATACGCAGTATTTT.

This clonotype was counted ten times or more. The chain combines TRBV5-1 with TRBJ2-7; D is uncertain. Between the trimmed V and J ends, which lost 4 bases and 3 bases, there was a span of 14 bases. Per germline, CDR1 SGHRS and CDR2 YFSETQ. This CDR3 is 14 amino acids long. The CDR3 region has the DNA TGCGCCAGCAGCGGCGCGCCACCCCTCTACGAGCAGTACTTC. This translates into CASSGAPPLYEQYF. The full variable domain, completed using reference TRBV5-1 and TRBJ2-7, is KAGVTQTPRYLIKTRGQQVTLSCSPISGHRSVSWYQQTPGQGLQFLFEYFSETQRNKGNFPGRFSGRQFSNSRSEMNVSTLELGDSALYLCASSGAPPLYEQYFGPGTRLTVT.

This clonotype has just a few counts. The chain is built from TRBV6-1 and TRBJ1-4, with no clear D. Germline assignment: CDR1 MNHNS and CDR2 SASEGT. The CDR3 is 14 amino acids. V was cut by 6 bases and J by 11 bases, with 19 bases left in between. The CDR3, as DNA: TGTGCCAGCAGCGGCCTGGCGGGGAATGGGAAACTGTTTTTT. It translates to CASSGLAGNGKLFF.

The rearrangement joins TRBV20-1 to TRBJ2-2; TRBD2 is a possible D gene (6 bases). This CDR3 has 14 amino acids. Germline values: CDR1 DFQATT, CDR2 SNEGSKA (reference sequence). V gave up 6 bases and J gave up 5 bases, with 16 bases separating them. In nucleotides, the CDR3 is TGCAGTGCAAGCCGGACGGCGGGGACCGGGGAGCTGTTTTTT. Translation gives CSASRTAGTGELFF.

The gene calls are TRBV20-1 and TRBJ2-2; 10 bases map to TRBD2. The CDR3 is 16 amino acids. V lost 0 bases and J lost 3; bases outside the gene matches: 4. Germline lookup yields CDR1 DFQATT and CDR2 SNEGSKA (reference sequence). Here the CDR3 reads CSARESGRAYTGELFF. The CDR3 DNA sequence: TGCAGTGCTAGAGAAAGCGGGAGGGCCTACACCGGGGAGCTGTTTTTT.

This clonotype was seen a handful of times. The CDR3 coding sequence is TGTGCCAGCAGTTTAGGGGGGCTCGGGGAGCTGTTTTTT. Its protein product is CASSLGGLGELFF. This chain connects TRBV12-3 or TRBV12-4 to TRBJ2-2; maybe TRBD1 (6 bases). The CDR3 totals 13 residues. The V end was cut by 1 base, the J end by 7 bases, with 7 bases between.

This clonotype was seen a handful of times. This chain uses TRBV18 with TRBJ1-2; unclear D gene. CDR3 length equals 15 residues. Trimming stripped 2 bases from V and 8 bases from J, with 18 bases between. Germline V gene data show CDR1 as KGHSH and CDR2 as LQKENI. The chain's CDR3 is CASSPKLGPPRGYTF. The CDR3 DNA reads as TGTGCCAGCTCACCAAAATTGGGCCCCCCTCGGGGCTACACCTTC.

The chain employs TRBV5-1 and TRBJ2-5; tentatively, D is TRBD1 (5 bases). V lost 2 bases to trimming and J lost 1 base, with 9 bases between them. This CDR3 comprises 14 residues. Germline V gene data show CDR1 as SGHRS and CDR2 as YFSETQ. The CDR3 DNA reads TGCGCCAGCAGCTTCACCAGGGCCCAAGAGACCCAGTACTTC. Amino acid sequence: CASSFTRAQETQYF.

This clonotype was recorded a few times. The J gene is TRBJ2-5, the V gene TRBV7-2; 8 nucleotides match TRBD1. Germline V CDR1 and CDR2: SGHTA, FQGNSA. CDR3 length: 15 residues. The V gene end was trimmed by 4 bases and the J gene end by 2 bases; junction bases not matched to a gene: 6. The CDR3, as DNA: TGTGCCAGCAGCTACGGGACAGGTCTTCAAGAGACCCAGTACTTC. Translation: CASSYGTGLQETQYF. The whole variable domain, filled in from reference TRBV7-2 and TRBJ2-5, reads GAGVSQSPSNKVTEKGKDVELRCDPISGHTALYWYRQSLGQGLEFLIYFQGNSAPDKSGLPSDRFSAERTGGSVSTLTIQRTQQEDSAVYLCASSYGTGLQETQYFGPGTRLLVL.

The V and J genes are TRBV11-1 and TRBJ1-1, with TRBD1 matching over 9 bases. The CDR3 is made up of 18 amino acids. Per the germline V gene, CDR1 is SGHAT and CDR2 is FQDESV (reference sequence). With V trimmed by 7 bases and J by 8 bases, 23 bases remained unmatched. DNA for the CDR3: TGTGCCAGCAACTTTCCTATTACCGGGACAGGGACCCTGCGAGAAGCTTTCTTT. As protein: CASNFPITGTGTLREAFF. Looking up the rest from reference TRBV11-1 and TRBJ1-1 gives the full variable domain: EAEVAQSPRYKITEKSQAVAFWCDPISGHATLYWYRQILGQGPELLVQFQDESVVDDSQLPKDRFSAERLKGVDSTLKIQPAELGDSAMYLCASNFPITGTGTLREAFFGQGTRLTVV.

This clonotype was recorded at least ten times. The V gene is TRBV29-1, the J gene TRBJ2-1; 12 nucleotides align to TRBD2. The CDR3 loop spans 13 amino acids. V lost 4 bases, J lost 9 bases, and 4 bases stayed unmatched. Germline CDR1 reads SQVTM; CDR2 reads ANQGSEA. Here the CDR3 DNA reads TGCAGCGTTGGGGCTAGCGGGAGGGGTGAGCAGTTCTTC. Its protein is CSVGASGRGEQFF.

At least ten counts were recorded for this clonotype. The chain uses TRBV7-3 and TRBJ2-3; D is unresolved. V lost 2 bases, J lost 0 bases, and 3 bases lay in between. The CDR3 is 13 residues long. Per the germline V gene, CDR1 is SGHTA and CDR2 is FQGTGA. This CDR3 is CASSLASTDTQYF. The CDR3 DNA is TGTGCCAGCAGCTTAGCTAGCACAGATACGCAGTATTTT.

This clonotype was observed a few times. This chain joins TRBV7-2 and TRBJ2-7, with D maybe TRBD1 (5 bases). The CDR3 is made up of 15 amino acids. The germline V gene has CDR1 SGHTA and CDR2 FQGNSA. Trimming pared 5 bases from V and 0 bases from J, leaving 14 bases between. Here the CDR3 DNA reads TGTGCCAGCAGCATCAACCCAGGGTACTCCTACGAGCAGTACTTC. Its translation is CASSINPGYSYEQYF.

This clonotype appeared a few times. The V gene is TRBV27, the J gene TRBJ2-2; 9 bases align to TRBD1. After removal of 6 bases from V and 2 bases from J, the junction contained 4 bases not matched to a gene. Per the germline V gene, CDR1 is MNHEY and CDR2 is SMNVEV (reference sequence). The CDR3 extends over 15 amino acids. CDR3 sequence (DNA): TGTGCCAGCAGGACGGGACAGGGAAACACCGGGGAGCTGTTTTTT. Its protein is CASRTGQGNTGELFF.

This clonotype was picked up many times. This chain uses TRBV6-2 or TRBV6-3 with TRBJ2-1, with D hard to call. Trimming left V 7 bases short and J 10 bases short, with 11 bases between. Germline CDR1 and CDR2: MNHEY and SVGEGT. The CDR3 extends over 11 amino acids. In DNA, the CDR3 is TGTGCCAGCACTAACGGTGGGGAGCAGTTCTTC. It yields the protein CASTNGGEQFF.

This clonotype was seen only a few times. The chain links TRBV20-1 to TRBJ1-1; 10 nucleotides line up with TRBD1. Trimming cost V 3 bases and J 3 bases; bases outside gene matches: 1. The CDR3 loop spans 13 amino acids. Germline V gives CDR1 DFQATT, CDR2 SNEGSKA (reference sequence). As DNA, the CDR3 is TGCAGTGCTAGGGGGACAGGGGACACTGAAGCTTTCTTT. Its translation is CSARGTGDTEAFF.